This T cell receptor beta chain was captured in a study of T cell repertoires in cytomegalovirus infection. Overall study: Public TCR beta signatures indicated both CMV infection and matching HLA type.

Study-wide findings and caveats: Clonotypes of TCR beta that were HLA-C-restricted and CMV-specific dominated the ex vivo response. Cumulative frequency (of public TCR beta family members) identified carriers of CMV plus the relevant HLA.

The length of the CDR3 is 14 residues. The V and J ends lost 6 bases and 4 bases respectively, with 12 bases between them. Per germline, CDR1 ENHRY and CDR2 SYGVKD. TCRdb reprocessed the reads via MiXCR and lists one record per CDR3 protein. This sample has about 260,000 distinct CDR3 sequences, with 9.1% found just once. This clonotype has more than one count but fewer than ten. Its specificity is not known. The source is a human donor in good health (CMV status not recorded). Some clones in this sample may be carry-over from other donors' samples. The rearrangement links TRBV10-3 to TRBJ2-2, with unresolved D. The sample was PBMCs. Here the CDR3 reads CAIRAGFGTGELFF. The DNA for the CDR3 is TGTGCCATCAGGGCTGGTTTTGGCACCGGGGAGCTGTTTTTT.